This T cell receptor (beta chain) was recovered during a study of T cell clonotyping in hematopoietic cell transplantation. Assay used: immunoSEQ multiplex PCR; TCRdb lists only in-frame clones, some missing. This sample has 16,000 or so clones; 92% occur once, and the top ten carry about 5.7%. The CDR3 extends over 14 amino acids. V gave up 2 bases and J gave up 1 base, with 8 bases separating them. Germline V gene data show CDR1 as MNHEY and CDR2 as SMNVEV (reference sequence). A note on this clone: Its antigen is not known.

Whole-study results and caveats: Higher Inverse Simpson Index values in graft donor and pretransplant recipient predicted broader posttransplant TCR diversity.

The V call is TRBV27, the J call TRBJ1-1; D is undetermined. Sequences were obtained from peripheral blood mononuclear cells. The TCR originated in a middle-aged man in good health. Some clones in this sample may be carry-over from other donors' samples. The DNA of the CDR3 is TGTGCCAGCAGTTTACTCGGACCGAACACTGAAGCTTTCTTT. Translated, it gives CASSLLGPNTEAFF.